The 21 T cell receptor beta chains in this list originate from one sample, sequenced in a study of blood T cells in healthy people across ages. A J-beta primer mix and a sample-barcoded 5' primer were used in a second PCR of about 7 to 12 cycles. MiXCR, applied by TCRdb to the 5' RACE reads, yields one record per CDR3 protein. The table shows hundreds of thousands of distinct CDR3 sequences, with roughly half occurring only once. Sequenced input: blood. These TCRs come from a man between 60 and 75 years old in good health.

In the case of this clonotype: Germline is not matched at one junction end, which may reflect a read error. The DNA of the CDR3 is TGCGCCAGCAGGTTGGGGGTATCGGACACTGAAGCTTTCTTT. The encoded protein is CASRLGVSDTEAFF. V gene TRBV5-1 combines with J gene TRBJ1-1, with a tentative D call TRBD1 (5 bases). Germline V gene sequence: CDR1 SGHRS, CDR2 YFSETQ. This CDR3 contains 14 residues.

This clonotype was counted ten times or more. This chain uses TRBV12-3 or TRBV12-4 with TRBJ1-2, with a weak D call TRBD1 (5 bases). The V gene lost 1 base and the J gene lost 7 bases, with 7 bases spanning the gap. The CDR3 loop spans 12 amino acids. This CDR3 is CASSLGGVGYTF. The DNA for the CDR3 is TGTGCCAGCAGTTTAGGGGGGGTTGGCTACACCTTC.

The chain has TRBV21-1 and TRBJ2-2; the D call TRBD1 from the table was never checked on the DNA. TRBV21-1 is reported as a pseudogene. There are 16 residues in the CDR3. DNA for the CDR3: TGTGCCAGCAGCAATAGCGCCGGGACAGGCACCGGGGAGCTGTTTTTT. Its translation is CASSNSAGTGTGELFF.

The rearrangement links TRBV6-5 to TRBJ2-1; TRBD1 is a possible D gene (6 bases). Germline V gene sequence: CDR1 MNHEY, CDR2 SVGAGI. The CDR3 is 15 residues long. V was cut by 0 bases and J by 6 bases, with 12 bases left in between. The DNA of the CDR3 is TGTGCCAGCAGTTACTCCCAGGGGCTTCCCAATGAGCAGTTCTTC. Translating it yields CASSYSQGLPNEQFF.

For the CDR3, the DNA is TGTGCCAGCAGCCCAGACGGGACTTCACCCCTCCACTTT. This gives the protein CASSPDGTSPLHF. The rearrangement uses TRBV11-2 and TRBJ1-6, with D tentatively TRBD1 (5 bases). CDR1 and CDR2 (germline): SGHAT, FQNNGV. Deletions cut 5 bases from V and 9 bases from J, with 11 bases between. The CDR3 spans 13 residues.

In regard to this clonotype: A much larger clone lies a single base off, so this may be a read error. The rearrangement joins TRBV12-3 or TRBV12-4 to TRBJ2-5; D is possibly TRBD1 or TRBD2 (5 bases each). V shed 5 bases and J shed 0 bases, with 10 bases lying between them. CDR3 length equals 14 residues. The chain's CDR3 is CASSLWGNQETQYF. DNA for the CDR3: TGTGCCAGCAGTCTCTGGGGGAACCAAGAGACCCAGTACTTC.

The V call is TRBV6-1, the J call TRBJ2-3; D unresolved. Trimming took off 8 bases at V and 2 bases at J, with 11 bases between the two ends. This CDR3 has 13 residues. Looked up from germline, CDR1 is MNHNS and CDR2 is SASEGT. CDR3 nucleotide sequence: TGTGCCAGCTGGCCTGGAATCACAGATACGCAGTATTTT. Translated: CASWPGITDTQYF.

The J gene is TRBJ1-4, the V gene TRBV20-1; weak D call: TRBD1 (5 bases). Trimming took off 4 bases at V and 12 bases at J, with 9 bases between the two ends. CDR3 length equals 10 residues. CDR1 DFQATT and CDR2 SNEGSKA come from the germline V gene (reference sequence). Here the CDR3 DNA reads TGCAGTGCTAAACGGGACGAACTGTTTTTT. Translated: CSAKRDELFF.

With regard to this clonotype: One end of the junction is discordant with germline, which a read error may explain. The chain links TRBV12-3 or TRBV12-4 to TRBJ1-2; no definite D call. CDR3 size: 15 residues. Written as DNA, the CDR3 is TGTGCTAGCAGTCTAGACACCCAAAGGAACTATGGCTACACCTTC. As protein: CASSLDTQRNYGYTF.

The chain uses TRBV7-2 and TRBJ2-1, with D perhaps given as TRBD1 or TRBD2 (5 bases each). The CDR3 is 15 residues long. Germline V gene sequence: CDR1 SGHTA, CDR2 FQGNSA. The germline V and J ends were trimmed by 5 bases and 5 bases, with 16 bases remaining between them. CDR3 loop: CASSLARGANNEQFF. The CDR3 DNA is TGTGCCAGCAGCCTGGCAAGGGGAGCGAACAATGAGCAGTTCTTC.

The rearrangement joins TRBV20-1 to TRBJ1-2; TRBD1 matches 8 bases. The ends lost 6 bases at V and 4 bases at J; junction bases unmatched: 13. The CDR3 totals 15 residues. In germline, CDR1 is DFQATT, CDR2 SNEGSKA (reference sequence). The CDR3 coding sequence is TGCAGTGCGGAAGAGGTAGACAGGGGCGCCTATGGCTACACCTTC. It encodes CSAEEVDRGAYGYTF.

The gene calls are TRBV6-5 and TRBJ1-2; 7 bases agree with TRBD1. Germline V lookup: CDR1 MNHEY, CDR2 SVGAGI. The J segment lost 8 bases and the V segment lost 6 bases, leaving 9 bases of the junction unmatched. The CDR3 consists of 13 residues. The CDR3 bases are TGTGCCAGCAGACGACAGGGAGGAAAGGGCTACACCTTC. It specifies CASRRQGGKGYTF.

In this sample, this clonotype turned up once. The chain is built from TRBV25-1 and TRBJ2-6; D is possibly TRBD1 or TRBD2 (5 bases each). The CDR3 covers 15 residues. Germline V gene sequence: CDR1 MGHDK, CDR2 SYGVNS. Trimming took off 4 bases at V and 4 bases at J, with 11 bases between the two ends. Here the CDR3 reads CASSGAGTGANVLTF. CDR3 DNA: TGTGCCAGCAGTGGGGCAGGGACCGGGGCCAACGTCCTGACTTTC.

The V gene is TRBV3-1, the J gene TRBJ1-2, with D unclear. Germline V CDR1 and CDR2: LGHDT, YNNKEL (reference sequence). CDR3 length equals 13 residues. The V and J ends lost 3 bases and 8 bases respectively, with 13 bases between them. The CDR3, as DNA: TGTGCCAGCAGCCAGAATTTGAACTCGGGCTACACCTTC. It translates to CASSQNLNSGYTF.

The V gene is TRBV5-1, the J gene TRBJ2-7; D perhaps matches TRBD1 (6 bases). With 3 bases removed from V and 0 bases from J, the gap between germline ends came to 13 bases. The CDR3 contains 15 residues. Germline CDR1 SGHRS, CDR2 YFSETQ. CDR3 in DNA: TGCGCCAGCAGCTCCACAGGGATGAGCTCCTACGAGCAGTACTTC. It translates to CASSSTGMSSYEQYF.

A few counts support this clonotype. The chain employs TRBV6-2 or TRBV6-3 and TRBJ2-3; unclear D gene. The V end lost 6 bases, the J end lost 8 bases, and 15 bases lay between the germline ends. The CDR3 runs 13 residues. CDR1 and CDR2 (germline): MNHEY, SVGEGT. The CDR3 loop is CASRTLRRGTQYF. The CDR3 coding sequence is TGTGCCAGCAGGACTCTAAGGCGTGGTACGCAGTATTTT.

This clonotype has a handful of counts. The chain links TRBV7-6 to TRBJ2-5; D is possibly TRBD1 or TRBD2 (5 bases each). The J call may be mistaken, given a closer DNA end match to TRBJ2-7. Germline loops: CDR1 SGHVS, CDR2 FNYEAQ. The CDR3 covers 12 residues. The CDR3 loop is CASSPPGPEQYF. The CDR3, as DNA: TGTGCCAGCAGCCCTCCGGGGCCCGAGCAGTACTTC.

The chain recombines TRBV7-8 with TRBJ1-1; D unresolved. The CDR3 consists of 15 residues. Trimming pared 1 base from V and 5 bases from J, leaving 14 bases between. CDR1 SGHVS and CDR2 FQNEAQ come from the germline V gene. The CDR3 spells CASSLEAARYTEAFF. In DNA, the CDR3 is TGTGCCAGCAGCTTAGAAGCCGCACGCTATACTGAAGCTTTCTTT.

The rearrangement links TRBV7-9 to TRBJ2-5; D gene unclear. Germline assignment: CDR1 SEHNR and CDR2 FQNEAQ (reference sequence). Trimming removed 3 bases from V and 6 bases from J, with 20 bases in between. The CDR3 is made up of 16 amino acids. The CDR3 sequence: CASSFAPARADKTQYF. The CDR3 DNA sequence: TGTGCCAGCAGCTTCGCCCCCGCAAGGGCCGACAAGACCCAGTACTTC. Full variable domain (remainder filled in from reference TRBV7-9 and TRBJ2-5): DTGVSQNPRHKITKRGQNVTFRCDPISEHNRLYWYRQTLGQGPEFLTYFQNEAQLEKSRLLSDRFSAERPKGSFSTLEIQRTEQGDSAMYLCASSFAPARADKTQYFGPGTRLLVL.

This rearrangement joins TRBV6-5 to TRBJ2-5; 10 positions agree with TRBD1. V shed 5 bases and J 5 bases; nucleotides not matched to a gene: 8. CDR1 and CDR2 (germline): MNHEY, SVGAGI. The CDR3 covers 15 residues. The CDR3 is CASSPTTGGRETQYF. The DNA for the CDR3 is TGTGCCAGCAGTCCGACGACAGGGGGCAGGGAGACCCAGTACTTC.

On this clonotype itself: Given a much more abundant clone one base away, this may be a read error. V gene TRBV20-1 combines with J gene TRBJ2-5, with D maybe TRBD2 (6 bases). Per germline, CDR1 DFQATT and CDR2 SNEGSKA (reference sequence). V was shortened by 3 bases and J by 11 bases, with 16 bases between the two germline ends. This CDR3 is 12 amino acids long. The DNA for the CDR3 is TGCAGTGCTAGCGGGAGTGTCAACGGGCAGTACTTC. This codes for CSASGSVNGQYF.